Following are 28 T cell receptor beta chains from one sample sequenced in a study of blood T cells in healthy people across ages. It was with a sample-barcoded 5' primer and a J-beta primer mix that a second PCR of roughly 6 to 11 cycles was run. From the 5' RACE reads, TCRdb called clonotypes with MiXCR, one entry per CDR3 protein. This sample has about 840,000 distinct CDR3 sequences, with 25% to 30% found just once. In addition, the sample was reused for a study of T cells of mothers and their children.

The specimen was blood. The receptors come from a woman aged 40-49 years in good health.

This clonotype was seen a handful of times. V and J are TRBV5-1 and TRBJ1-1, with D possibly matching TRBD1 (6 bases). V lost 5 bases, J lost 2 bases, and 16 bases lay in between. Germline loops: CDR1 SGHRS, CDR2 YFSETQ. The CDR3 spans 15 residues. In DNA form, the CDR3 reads TGCGCCAGCAGTAGAACAGGGATGGGAAACACTGAAGCTTTCTTT. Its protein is CASSRTGMGNTEAFF.

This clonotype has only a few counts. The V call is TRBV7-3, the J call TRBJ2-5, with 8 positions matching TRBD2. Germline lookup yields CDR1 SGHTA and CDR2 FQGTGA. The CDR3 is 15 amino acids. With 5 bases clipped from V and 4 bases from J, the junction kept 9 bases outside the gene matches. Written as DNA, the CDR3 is TGTGCCAGCAGCCGCGGGACTAGTGGGACAGAGACCCAGTACTTC. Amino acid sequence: CASSRGTSGTETQYF.

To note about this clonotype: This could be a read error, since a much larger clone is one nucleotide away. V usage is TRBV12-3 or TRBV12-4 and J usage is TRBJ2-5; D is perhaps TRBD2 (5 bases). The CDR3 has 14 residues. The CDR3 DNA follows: TGTACCAGCGGTTTAGGGATGAGTACGGAGACCCAGTACTTC. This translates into CTSGLGMSTETQYF.

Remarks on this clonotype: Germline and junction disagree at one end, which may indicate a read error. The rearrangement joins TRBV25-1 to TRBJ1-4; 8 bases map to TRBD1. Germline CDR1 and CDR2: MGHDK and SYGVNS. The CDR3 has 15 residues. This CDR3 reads CARDYRGGTNEKRFF. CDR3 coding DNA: TGTGCCAGGGATTACAGGGGGGGAACTAATGAAAAACGGTTTTTT.

The CDR3 spells CASSLWFGNSPLHF. The CDR3, as DNA: TGTGCCAGCAGTTTGTGGTTTGGTAATTCACCCCTCCACTTT. V gene TRBV12-3 or TRBV12-4 combines with J gene TRBJ1-6; D remains unclear. This CDR3 is 14 amino acids long. V lost 3 bases, J lost 6 bases, and 9 bases lay in between.

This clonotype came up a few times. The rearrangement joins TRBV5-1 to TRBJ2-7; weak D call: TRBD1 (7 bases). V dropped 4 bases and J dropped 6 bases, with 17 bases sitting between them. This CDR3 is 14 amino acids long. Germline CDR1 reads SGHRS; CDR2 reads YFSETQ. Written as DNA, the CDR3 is TGCGCCAGCAGCCATCCCGGACAGGAGGGCGAGCAGTACTTC. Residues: CASSHPGQEGEQYF.

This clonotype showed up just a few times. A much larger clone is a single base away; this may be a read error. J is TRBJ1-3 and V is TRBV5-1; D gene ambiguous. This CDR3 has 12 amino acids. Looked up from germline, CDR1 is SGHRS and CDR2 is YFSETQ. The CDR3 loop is CASRADGNTTYF. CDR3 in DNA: TGCGCCAGTCGGGCTGACGGAAACACCACATATTTT.

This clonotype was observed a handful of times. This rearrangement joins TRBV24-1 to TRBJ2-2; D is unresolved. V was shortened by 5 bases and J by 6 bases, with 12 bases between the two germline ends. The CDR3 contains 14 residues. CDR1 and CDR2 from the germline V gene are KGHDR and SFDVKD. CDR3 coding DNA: TGTGCCACCAGTGGAACCTTGAGAGCCGGGGAGCTGTTTTTT. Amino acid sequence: CATSGTLRAGELFF.

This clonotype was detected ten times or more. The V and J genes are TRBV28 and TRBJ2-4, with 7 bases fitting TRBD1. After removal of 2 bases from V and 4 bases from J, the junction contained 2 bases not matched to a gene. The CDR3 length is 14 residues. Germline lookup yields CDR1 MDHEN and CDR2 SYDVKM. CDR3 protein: CASSLGGQKNIQYF. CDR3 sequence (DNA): TGTGCCAGCAGTTTAGGGGGACAGAAAAACATTCAGTACTTC. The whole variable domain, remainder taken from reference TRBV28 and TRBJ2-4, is DVKVTQSSRYLVKRTGEKVFLECVQDMDHENMFWYRQDPGLGLRLIYFSYDVKMKEKGDIPEGYSVSREKKERFSLILESASTNQTSMYLCASSLGGQKNIQYFGAGTRLSVL.

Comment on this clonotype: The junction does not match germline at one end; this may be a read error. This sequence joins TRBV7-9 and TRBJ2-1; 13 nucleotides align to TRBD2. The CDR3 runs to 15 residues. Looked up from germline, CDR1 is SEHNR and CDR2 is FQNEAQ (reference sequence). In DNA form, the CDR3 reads TGTGTCAGCAGCACTAGCGGGGGGGCCCGCAATGAGCAGTTCTTC. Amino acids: CVSSTSGGARNEQFF.

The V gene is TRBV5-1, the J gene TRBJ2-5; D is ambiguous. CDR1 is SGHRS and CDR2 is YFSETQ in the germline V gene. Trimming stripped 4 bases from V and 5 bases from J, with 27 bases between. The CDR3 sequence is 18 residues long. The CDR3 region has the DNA TGCGCCAGCAGCCCGAAAGACCCCCGGACCCTCCTCCAGGAGACCCAGTACTTC. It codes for CASSPKDPRTLLQETQYF.

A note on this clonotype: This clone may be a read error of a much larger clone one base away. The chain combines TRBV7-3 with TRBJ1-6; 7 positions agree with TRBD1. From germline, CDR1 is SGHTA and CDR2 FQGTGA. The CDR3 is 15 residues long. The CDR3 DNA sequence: TGTGCCAGCAGCTTGACAGGGAGGACCAATTCACCCCCCCACTTT. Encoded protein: CASSLTGRTNSPPHF.

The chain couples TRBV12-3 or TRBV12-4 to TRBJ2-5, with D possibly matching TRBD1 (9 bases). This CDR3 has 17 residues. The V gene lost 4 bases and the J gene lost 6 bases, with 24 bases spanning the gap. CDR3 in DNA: TGTGCCAGCAGTTCCGGAATGGGACAGGGACTAGGGAAGACCCAGTACTTC. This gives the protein CASSSGMGQGLGKTQYF.

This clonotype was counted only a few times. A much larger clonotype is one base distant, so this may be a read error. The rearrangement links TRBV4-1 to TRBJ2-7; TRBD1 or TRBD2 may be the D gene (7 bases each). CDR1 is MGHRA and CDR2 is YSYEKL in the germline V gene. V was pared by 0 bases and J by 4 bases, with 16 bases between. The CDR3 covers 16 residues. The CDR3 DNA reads TGCGCCAGCAGCCAAGAGGGTCGCAGGGGGGGTTACGAGCAGTACTTC. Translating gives CASSQEGRRGGYEQYF.

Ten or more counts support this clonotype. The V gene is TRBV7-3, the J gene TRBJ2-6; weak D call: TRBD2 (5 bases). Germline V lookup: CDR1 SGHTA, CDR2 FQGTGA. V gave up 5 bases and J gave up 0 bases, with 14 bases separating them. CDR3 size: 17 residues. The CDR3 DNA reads TGTGCCAGCAGCCTTATAGGACGGGACTCTGGGGCCAACGTCCTGACTTTC. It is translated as CASSLIGRDSGANVLTF.

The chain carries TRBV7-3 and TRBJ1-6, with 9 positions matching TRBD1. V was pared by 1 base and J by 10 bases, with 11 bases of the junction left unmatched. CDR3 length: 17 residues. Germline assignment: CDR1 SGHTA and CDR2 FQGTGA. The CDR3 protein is CASSLSPSDRGGSPLHF. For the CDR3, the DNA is TGTGCCAGCAGCTTAAGCCCCTCGGACAGGGGAGGATCACCCCTCCACTTT.

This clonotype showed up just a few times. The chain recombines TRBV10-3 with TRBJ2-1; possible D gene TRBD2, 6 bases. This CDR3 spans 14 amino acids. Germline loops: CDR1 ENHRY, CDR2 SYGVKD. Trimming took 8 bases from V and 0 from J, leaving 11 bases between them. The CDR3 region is CAIRESGSYNEQFF. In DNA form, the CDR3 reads TGTGCCATCCGGGAGTCAGGCTCCTACAATGAGCAGTTCTTC.

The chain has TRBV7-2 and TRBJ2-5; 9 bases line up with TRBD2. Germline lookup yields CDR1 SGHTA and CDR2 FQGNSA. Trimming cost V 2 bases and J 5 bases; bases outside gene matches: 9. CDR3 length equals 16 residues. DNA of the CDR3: TGTGCCAGCAGCTTAAGGCATGCGGGGGGGCTGGAGACCCAGTACTTC. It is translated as CASSLRHAGGLETQYF.

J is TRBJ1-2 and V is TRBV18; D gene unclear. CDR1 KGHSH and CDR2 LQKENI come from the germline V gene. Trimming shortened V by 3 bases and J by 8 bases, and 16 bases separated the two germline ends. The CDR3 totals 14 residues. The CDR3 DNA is TGTGCCAGCTCACCGACGGGATACATACAGGGCTACACCTTC. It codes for CASSPTGYIQGYTF.

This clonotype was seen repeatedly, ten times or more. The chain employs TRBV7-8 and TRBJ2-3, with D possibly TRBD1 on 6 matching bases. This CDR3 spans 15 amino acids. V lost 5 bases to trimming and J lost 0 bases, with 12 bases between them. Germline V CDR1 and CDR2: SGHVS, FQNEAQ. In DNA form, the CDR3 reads TGTGCCAGCAGCGAAGACAGGACTAGCACAGATACGCAGTATTTT. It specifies CASSEDRTSTDTQYF.

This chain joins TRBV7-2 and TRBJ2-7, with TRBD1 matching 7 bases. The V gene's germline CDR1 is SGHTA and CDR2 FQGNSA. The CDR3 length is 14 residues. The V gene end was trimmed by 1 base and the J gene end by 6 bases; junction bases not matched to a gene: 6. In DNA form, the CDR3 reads TGTGCCAGCAGCTTAGAGACAGGGTGGTCCGAGCAGTACTTC. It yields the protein CASSLETGWSEQYF.

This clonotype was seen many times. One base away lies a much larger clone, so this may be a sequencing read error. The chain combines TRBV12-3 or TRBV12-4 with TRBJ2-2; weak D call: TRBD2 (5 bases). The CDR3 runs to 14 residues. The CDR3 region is CASSPPAGPGERFF. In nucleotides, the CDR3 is TGTGCCAGCAGTCCCCCTGCGGGTCCCGGGGAGCGGTTTTTT.

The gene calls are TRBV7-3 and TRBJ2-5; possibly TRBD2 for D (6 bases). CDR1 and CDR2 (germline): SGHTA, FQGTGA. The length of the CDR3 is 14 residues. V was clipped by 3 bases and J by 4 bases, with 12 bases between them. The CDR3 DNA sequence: TGTGCCAGCAGCTTCGGAGGGCCAAGAGAGACCCAGTACTTC. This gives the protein CASSFGGPRETQYF.

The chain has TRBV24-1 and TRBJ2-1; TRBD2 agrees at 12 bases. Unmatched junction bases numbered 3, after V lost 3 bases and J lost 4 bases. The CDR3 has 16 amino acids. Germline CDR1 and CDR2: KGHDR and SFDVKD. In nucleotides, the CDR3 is TGTGCCACCAGTGATGCTAGCGGGGGGGCGTACAATGAGCAGTTCTTC. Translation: CATSDASGGAYNEQFF.

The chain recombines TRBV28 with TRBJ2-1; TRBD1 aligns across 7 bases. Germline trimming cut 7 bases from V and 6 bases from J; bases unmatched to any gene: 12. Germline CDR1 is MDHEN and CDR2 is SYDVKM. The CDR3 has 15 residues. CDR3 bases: TGTGCCAGCACCGAGACAGGGACCCTGTGCAATGAGCAGTTCTTC. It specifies CASTETGTLCNEQFF.

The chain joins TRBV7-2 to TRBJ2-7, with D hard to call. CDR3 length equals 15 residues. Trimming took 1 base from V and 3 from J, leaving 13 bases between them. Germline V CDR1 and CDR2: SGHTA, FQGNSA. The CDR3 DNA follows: TGTGCCAGCAGCTTAGGGCGGCGGATAGGCTACGAGCAGTACTTC. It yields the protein CASSLGRRIGYEQYF.

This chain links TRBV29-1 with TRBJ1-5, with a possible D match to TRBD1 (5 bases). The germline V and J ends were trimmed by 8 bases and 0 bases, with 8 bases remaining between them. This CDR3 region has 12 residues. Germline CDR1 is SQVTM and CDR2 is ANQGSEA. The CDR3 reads CSRGISNQPQHF. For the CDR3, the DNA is TGCAGCCGGGGGATTAGCAATCAGCCCCAGCATTTT. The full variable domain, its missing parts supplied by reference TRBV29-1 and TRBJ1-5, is SAVISQKPSRDICQRGTSLTIQCQVDSQVTMMFWYRQQPGQSLTLIATANQGSEATYESGFVIDKFPISRPNLTFSTLTVSNMSPEDSSIYLCSRGISNQPQHFGDGTRLSIL.

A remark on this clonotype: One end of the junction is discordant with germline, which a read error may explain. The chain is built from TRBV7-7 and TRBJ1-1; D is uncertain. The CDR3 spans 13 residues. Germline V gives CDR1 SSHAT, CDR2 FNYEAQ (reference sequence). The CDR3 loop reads CASSPLVDTEAFF. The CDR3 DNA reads TGTGCTAGCAGCCCCCTGGTCGACACTGAAGCTTTCTTT.